The 14 T cell receptor beta chains below were found in one sample sequenced in a study of T cells in Graves' hyperthyroidism and ophthalmopathy. Amplification of TCR beta CDR3 regions was performed using RNA transcripts as template. During a first-round RT-PCR of the TCR CDR3, the HTBI primer set was used. Via MiXCR, TCRdb re-called the multiplex PCR reads, giving one row per CDR3 protein. The table has around 300,000 distinct CDR3 sequences, roughly 13% seen once. The source material was blood. Receptor source: a woman aged 30 to 39 with Graves' hyperthyroidism that later progressed to Graves' ophthalmopathy.

This clonotype was observed a single time. The genes are TRBV7-9 and TRBJ2-1; D gene unclear. Trimming stripped 4 bases from V and 8 bases from J, with 9 bases between. The germline CDR1 and CDR2 sequences are SEHNR and FQNEAQ (reference sequence). This CDR3 has 12 residues. CDR3 nucleotides: TGTGCCAGCAGCTCCACTGGGGATGAGCAGTTCTTC. Translating it yields CASSSTGDEQFF.

This clonotype came up many times. The chain recombines TRBV5-6 with TRBJ2-5; D gene ambiguous. Germline-derived CDR1 and CDR2 are SGHDT and YYEEEE. Trimming removed 0 bases from V and 0 bases from J, with 12 bases in between. The CDR3 is 16 residues long. This CDR3 reads CASSLGPIPYQETQYF. The CDR3 DNA sequence: TGTGCCAGCAGCTTGGGGCCCATCCCTTACCAAGAGACCCAGTACTTC.

The chain combines TRBV28 with TRBJ1-4, with unresolved D. The CDR3 has 14 residues. Trimming shortened V by 3 bases and J by 7 bases, and 12 bases separated the two germline ends. The V gene's germline CDR1 is MDHEN and CDR2 SYDVKM. The CDR3 coding sequence is TGTGCCAGCAGTTTCGTAGGGCCGGCTGAAAAACTGTTTTTT. Amino acids: CASSFVGPAEKLFF.

This clonotype was found many times. The chain employs TRBV10-3 and TRBJ2-7, with D perhaps matching TRBD2 (6 bases). V lost 6 bases and J 7 bases, leaving 19 bases between the germline ends. CDR3 length: 14 amino acids. CDR1 and CDR2 from the germline V gene are ENHRY and SYGVKD. The CDR3 coding sequence is TGTGCCATCAGGGCCGGGACTCACGATATGGAGCAGTACTTC. It translates to CAIRAGTHDMEQYF.

This clonotype was detected many times. The J gene is TRBJ2-3, the V gene TRBV7-6; 8 bases fit TRBD1. This CDR3 is built from 15 residues. Germline CDR1 and CDR2: SGHVS and FNYEAQ. Trimming removed 1 base from V and 2 bases from J; junction bases left unmatched: 2. The CDR3 spells CASSLGQGITDTQYF. The CDR3 DNA follows: TGTGCCAGCAGCTTAGGACAGGGGATCACAGATACGCAGTATTTT.

This sequence joins TRBV27 and TRBJ2-5, with a weak D call TRBD2 (6 bases). The germline gives CDR1 MNHEY, CDR2 SMNVEV (reference sequence). V was clipped by 5 bases and J by 1 base, with 20 bases between them. This CDR3 is built from 17 residues. In nucleotides, the CDR3 is TGTGCCAGCAGTCCCAGCGGGTTCCCAACCTCCCAAGAGACCCAGTACTTC. Translating it yields CASSPSGFPTSQETQYF.

Ten or more counts support this clonotype. The chain links TRBV10-3 to TRBJ1-4; 11 nucleotides agree with TRBD1. CDR3 length: 14 amino acids. V shed 4 bases, J shed 7 bases, and the junction held 2 bases outside the gene matches. Looked up from germline, CDR1 is ENHRY and CDR2 is SYGVKD. The CDR3 is CAISAGTGGEKLFF. In DNA form, the CDR3 reads TGTGCCATCAGTGCCGGGACAGGGGGTGAAAAACTGTTTTTT.

This clonotype is a singleton in its sample. The chain uses TRBV20-1 and TRBJ2-7, with a weak D call TRBD2 (6 bases). Trimming took off 6 bases at V and 2 bases at J, with 20 bases between the two ends. This CDR3 is built from 15 residues. Germline CDR1 is DFQATT and CDR2 is SNEGSKA (reference sequence). The CDR3 spells CSAPDLERAAYEQYF. CDR3 bases: TGCAGTGCACCTGATCTAGAGCGGGCAGCCTACGAGCAGTACTTC.

This clonotype was picked up a small number of times. The rearrangement uses TRBV7-6 and TRBJ1-1; 7 nucleotides agree with TRBD1. The CDR3 sequence is 16 residues long. The ends lost 1 base at V and 0 bases at J; junction bases unmatched: 5. The germline V gene has CDR1 SGHVS and CDR2 FNYEAQ. The CDR3 bases are TGTGCCAGCAGCTTAGTGGGGGGACAGCTGAACACTGAAGCTTTCTTT. Encoded protein: CASSLVGGQLNTEAFF.

The V call is TRBV27, the J call TRBJ1-4; perhaps TRBD1 as D (6 bases). CDR1 and CDR2 (germline): MNHEY, SMNVEV (reference sequence). CDR3 size: 13 residues. Trimming removed 3 bases at V and 8 bases at J, with 10 bases between. CDR3 nucleotide sequence: TGTGCCAGCAGTTTCAGGGGTGGAGAAAAACTGTTTTTT. Translating it yields CASSFRGGEKLFF.

This clonotype was detected ten times or more. The chain links TRBV13 to TRBJ2-7; D possibly corresponds to TRBD1 (6 bases). There are 13 residues in the CDR3. Germline V CDR1 and CDR2: PRHDT, FYEKMQ (reference sequence). Trimming cost V 5 bases and J 3 bases, with 11 bases left between them. This CDR3 is CASSRRGNYEQYF. CDR3 nucleotides: TGTGCCAGCAGCCGTAGGGGGAACTACGAGCAGTACTTC.

This clonotype occurred many times. This chain joins TRBV2 and TRBJ2-1, with TRBD2 identical over 8 bases. CDR1 is SNHLY, CDR2 FYNNEI, per germline. The V gene end was trimmed by 4 bases and the J gene end by 0 bases; junction bases not matched to a gene: 2. The CDR3 sequence is 15 residues long. The DNA for the CDR3 is TGTGCCAGCAGTGCCAGCGGGGGCTCCTACAATGAGCAGTTCTTC. Amino acids: CASSASGGSYNEQFF. Together with reference TRBV2 and TRBJ2-1, the CDR3 gives the full variable domain: EPEVTQTPSHQVTQMGQEVILRCVPISNHLYFYWYRQILGQKVEFLVSFYNNEISEKSEIFDDQFSVERPDGSNFTLKIRSTKLEDSAMYFCASSASGGSYNEQFFGPGTRLTVL.

This clonotype has only a few counts. The genes are TRBV19 and TRBJ1-1, with D maybe TRBD1 (5 bases). Per germline, CDR1 LNHDA and CDR2 SQIVND (reference sequence). The ends were cut back, 5 bases at V and 0 bases at J, with 19 bases in the middle. The CDR3 totals 17 residues. Here the CDR3 reads CASSPMGRKGVNTEAFF. For the CDR3, the DNA is TGTGCCAGTAGTCCTATGGGCAGGAAAGGGGTGAACACTGAAGCTTTCTTT.

This clonotype was seen ten or more times. The chain has TRBV6-1 and TRBJ2-2; the D is unclear. CDR1 is MNHNS and CDR2 is SASEGT in the germline V gene. The length of the CDR3 is 12 residues. Trimming cost V 8 bases and J 4 bases, with 8 bases left between them. Written as DNA, the CDR3 is TGTGCCAGCTGCACGGGCACCGGGGAGCTGTTTTTT. It encodes CASCTGTGELFF.